The 6 T cell receptor beta chains reported below all come from one sample, sequenced in a study of OX40 agonist ivuxolimab in advanced cancers. Generated by immunoSEQ multiplex PCR, the TCRdb table keeps only in-frame clones and is missing some. Among approximately 88,000 clones listed, more than 70% were seen once. The starting material was CD4+ or CD8+ T cells sorted from blood, obtained in a trial of the OX40 agonist ivuxolimab. The receptor source for this set is an adult with an advanced solid tumor such as melanoma, head and neck, liver or kidney cancer.

The chain combines TRBV5-1 with TRBJ2-2; 8 positions agree with TRBD1. The CDR3 has 17 amino acids. Per the germline V gene, CDR1 is SGHRS and CDR2 is YFSETQ. After removal of 3 bases from V and 6 bases from J, the junction contained 13 bases not matched to a gene. The chain's CDR3 is CASSSLSGQGAAGELFF. CDR3 sequence (DNA): TGCGCCAGCAGCTCCCTTTCCGGGCAGGGGGCGGCCGGGGAGCTGTTTTTT.

In this sample, this clone turned up once. The rearrangement joins TRBV28 to TRBJ1-1; D is uncertain. V dropped 3 bases and J dropped 3 bases, with 11 bases sitting between them. The germline V gene has CDR1 MDHEN and CDR2 SYDVKM. CDR3 length equals 14 residues. CDR3 sequence reads: CASSFRQAHTEAFF. The CDR3 bases are TGTGCCAGCAGTTTCAGGCAGGCGCACACTGAAGCTTTCTTT.

The chain is built from TRBV28 and TRBJ1-2; 8 bases align to TRBD1. The junction had 16 bases not matched to a gene; V was cut back by 6 bases and J by 7 bases. Germline V gene lookup returns CDR1 MDHEN and CDR2 SYDVKM. The CDR3 length is 16 residues. CDR3 sequence (DNA): TGTGCCAGCAGAACGCCCGGGACAGGAGGATTCGGTGGCTACACCTTC. Its translation is CASRTPGTGGFGGYTF.

The chain uses TRBV19 and TRBJ2-3; 9 bases are shared with TRBD1. Unmatched junction bases numbered 7, after V lost 3 bases and J lost 6 bases. Germline CDR1 LNHDA, CDR2 SQIVND (reference sequence). There are 15 residues in the CDR3. CDR3 sequence reads: CASSILIQGADTQYF. The CDR3 DNA sequence: TGTGCCAGTAGTATCCTGATACAGGGGGCTGATACGCAGTATTTT.

The chain employs TRBV5-4 and TRBJ2-5, with TRBD2 matching 14 bases. The V and J ends lost 4 bases and 6 bases, in that order; junction bases with no gene match: 17. Germline CDR1 SGHNT, CDR2 YYREEE (reference sequence). CDR3 size: 19 residues. The CDR3 bases are TGTGCCAGCAGCCTGTCGGGTGGCCGACTAGCGGGAGGGGAGAAGACCCAGTACTTC. This translates into CASSLSGGRLAGGEKTQYF.

This clone was counted a few times. The J gene is TRBJ1-5, the V gene TRBV10-2; no clear D gene. V was cut by 4 bases and J by 3 bases, with 7 bases left in between. Germline CDR1 reads WSHSY; CDR2 reads SAAADI. The CDR3 sequence is 13 residues long. The CDR3 region is CASSAQLNQPQHF. CDR3 DNA sequence: TGCGCCAGCAGTGCCCAACTCAATCAGCCCCAGCATTTT.